This is a list of T cell receptor beta chains from one sample in a study of blood T cell repertoires in COVID-19. The repertoire was sequenced with immunoSEQ multiplex PCR; TCRdb's copy has only in-frame clones and lacks some. The sample holds some 220,000 clones; approximately 78% are singletons and the top ten take less than 6%. The sequenced sample was peripheral blood. The receptors originated from a woman between 65 and 79 years old with COVID-19, enrolled during active disease. Each CDR3 is given with its conserved first and last residue. Each record gives: V gene, J gene, CDR3 protein.

>TRBV5-1|TRBJ2-3
CASSGGDSTDTQYF
>TRBV7-2|TRBJ2-7
CASSLGASFSYEQYF
>TRBV9|TRBJ1-2
CASSANQGQFYGYTF
>TRBV11-3|TRBJ1-1
CASSRQGGTTEAFF
>TRBV6-5|TRBJ2-7
CASRSGQGQTLEQYF
>TRBV5-1|TRBJ2-3
CASKEREPDTQYF
>TRBV30|TRBJ2-1
CAWEIQGNEQFF
>TRBV29-1|TRBJ1-2
CSVADTGSLYGYTF
>TRBV28|TRBJ1-3
CASSQTGGSRNTIYF
>TRBV6-5|TRBJ1-2
CASRLQLNYGYTF
>TRBV7-2|TRBJ2-1
CASSPGRVYNEQFF
>TRBV19|TRBJ2-1
CASSVDRGPNNEQFF
>TRBV24-1|TRBJ2-7
CATSGTNSGRIHEQYF
>TRBV7-8|TRBJ2-5
CASSFQGARETQYF
>TRBV18|TRBJ2-7
CASSPGLAVDEQYF
>TRBV27|TRBJ1-2
CASSPTGHGYTF
>TRBV12-3/TRBV12-4|TRBJ1-1
CASSSTAGTEAFF
>TRBV5-5|TRBJ1-4
CASSPQEQNEKLFF
>TRBV29-1|TRBJ1-2
CSVGSGNNYGYTF
>TRBV30|TRBJ1-2
CAWSAGVSPYGYTF
>TRBV5-1|TRBJ1-4
CASSVGGLNEKLFF
>TRBV5-1|TRBJ1-1
CASSLAGQLNTEAFF
>TRBV7-2|TRBJ2-1
CASSPFNNEQFF
>TRBV5-1|TRBJ2-6
CASSSGWAGANVLTF
>TRBV7-9|TRBJ1-3
CASSLSGNTIYF
>TRBV4-2|TRBJ1-2
CASSRDGTGGRVGGYTF
>TRBV29-1|TRBJ1-2
CSVEDLQGRHLYGYTF
>TRBV28|TRBJ2-3
CASRGPLVADTQYF
>TRBV2|TRBJ1-3
CASSDQGAQGNTIYF
>TRBV19|TRBJ2-7
CATTRGGRSFGEQYF
>TRBV24-1|TRBJ2-3
CATGRGTDTQYF
>TRBV27|TRBJ2-3
CASGRDTDTDTQYF
>TRBV28|TRBJ1-4
CASSPTVGRGDEKLFF
>TRBV19|TRBJ2-5
CASSMGGQQETQYF
>TRBV5-4|TRBJ2-3
CASSPGTSGRRADTQYF
>TRBV9|TRBJ2-7
CASSVDSLTYEQYF